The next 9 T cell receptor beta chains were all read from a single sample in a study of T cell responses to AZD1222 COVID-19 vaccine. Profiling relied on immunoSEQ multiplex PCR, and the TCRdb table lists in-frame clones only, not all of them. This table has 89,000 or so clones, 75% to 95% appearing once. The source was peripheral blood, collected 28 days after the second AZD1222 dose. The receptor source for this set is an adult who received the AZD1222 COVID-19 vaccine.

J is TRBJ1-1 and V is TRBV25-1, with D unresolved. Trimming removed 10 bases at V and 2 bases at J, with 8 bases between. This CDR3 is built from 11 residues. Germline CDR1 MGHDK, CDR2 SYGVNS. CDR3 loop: CATQLNTEAFF. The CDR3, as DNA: TGTGCCACCCAATTAAACACTGAAGCTTTCTTT.

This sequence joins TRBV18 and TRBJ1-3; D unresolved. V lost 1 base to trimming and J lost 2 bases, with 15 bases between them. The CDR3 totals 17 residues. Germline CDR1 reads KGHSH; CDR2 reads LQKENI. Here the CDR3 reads CASSPQGVGWTGNTIYF. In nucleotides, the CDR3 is TGTGCCAGCTCACCACAGGGCGTCGGTTGGACTGGAAACACCATATATTTT. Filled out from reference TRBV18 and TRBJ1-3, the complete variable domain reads NAGVMQNPRHLVRRRGQEARLRCSPMKGHSHVYWYRQLPEEGLKFMVYLQKENIIDESGMPKERFSAEFPKEGPSILRIQQVVRGDSAAYFCASSPQGVGWTGNTIYFGEGSWLTVV.

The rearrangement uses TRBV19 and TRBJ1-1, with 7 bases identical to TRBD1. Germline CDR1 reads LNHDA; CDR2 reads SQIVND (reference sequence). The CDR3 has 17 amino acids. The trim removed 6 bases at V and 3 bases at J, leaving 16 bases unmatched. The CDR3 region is CASRRGREVLFDTEAFF. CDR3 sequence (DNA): TGTGCCAGTAGGAGGGGGCGCGAAGTTTTGTTTGACACTGAAGCTTTCTTT.

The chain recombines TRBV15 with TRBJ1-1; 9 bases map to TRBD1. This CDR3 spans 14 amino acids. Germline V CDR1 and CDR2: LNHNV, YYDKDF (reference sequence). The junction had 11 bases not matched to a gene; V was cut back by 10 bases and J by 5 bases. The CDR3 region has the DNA TGTGCCAGCGAATCCGGACAGGGGTGGACTGAAGCTTTCTTT. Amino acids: CASESGQGWTEAFF.

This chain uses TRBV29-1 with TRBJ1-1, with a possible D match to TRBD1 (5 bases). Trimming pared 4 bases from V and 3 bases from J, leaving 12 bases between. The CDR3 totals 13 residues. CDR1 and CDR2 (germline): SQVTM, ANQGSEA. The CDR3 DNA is TGCAGCGTTGCTCCCTTGACAGACACTGAAGCTTTCTTT. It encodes CSVAPLTDTEAFF.

The CDR3 here is CASRGSTLSTDTQYF. The CDR3 DNA sequence: TGTGCCAGCAGGGGATCAACCCTGAGCACAGATACGCAGTATTTT. V is TRBV2 and J is TRBJ2-3, with D hard to call. The CDR3 loop spans 15 amino acids. V was shortened by 6 bases and J by 0 bases, with 13 bases between the two germline ends. In germline, CDR1 is SNHLY, CDR2 FYNNEI.

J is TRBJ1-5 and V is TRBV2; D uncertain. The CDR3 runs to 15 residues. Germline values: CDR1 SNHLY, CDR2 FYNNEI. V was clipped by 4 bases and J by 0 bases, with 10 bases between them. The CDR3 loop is CASSVQRNSNQPQHF. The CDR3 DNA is TGTGCCAGCAGTGTCCAAAGAAATAGCAATCAGCCCCAGCATTTT.

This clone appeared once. CDR3 loop: CASSGAGQKEYF. The CDR3 coding sequence is TGTGCCAGCAGCGGAGCCGGACAGAAGGAGTACTTC. The genes are TRBV2 and TRBJ2-5; D is possibly TRBD1 (6 bases). Germline V gene sequence: CDR1 SNHLY, CDR2 FYNNEI. This CDR3 has 12 amino acids. V lost 6 bases, J lost 12 bases, and 17 bases lay in between.

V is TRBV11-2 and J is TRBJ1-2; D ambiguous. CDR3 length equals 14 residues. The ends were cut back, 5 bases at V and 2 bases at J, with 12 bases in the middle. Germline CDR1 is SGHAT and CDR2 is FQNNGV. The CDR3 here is CASSHMGDNYGYTF. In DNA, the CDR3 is TGTGCCAGCAGCCACATGGGAGACAACTATGGCTACACCTTC.